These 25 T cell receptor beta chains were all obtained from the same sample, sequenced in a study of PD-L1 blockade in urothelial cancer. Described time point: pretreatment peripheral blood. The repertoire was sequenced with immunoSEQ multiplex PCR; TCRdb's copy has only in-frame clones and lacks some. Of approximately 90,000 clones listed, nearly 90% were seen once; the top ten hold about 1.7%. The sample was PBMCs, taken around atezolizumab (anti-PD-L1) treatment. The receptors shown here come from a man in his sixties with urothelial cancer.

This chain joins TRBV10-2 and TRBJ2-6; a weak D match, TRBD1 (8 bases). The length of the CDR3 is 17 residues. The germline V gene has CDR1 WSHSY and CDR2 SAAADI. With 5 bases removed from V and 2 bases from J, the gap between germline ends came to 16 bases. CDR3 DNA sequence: TGCGCCAGCAGTATACAGGGGGGGAACACTGGGGCCAACGTCCTGACTTTC. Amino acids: CASSIQGGNTGANVLTF.

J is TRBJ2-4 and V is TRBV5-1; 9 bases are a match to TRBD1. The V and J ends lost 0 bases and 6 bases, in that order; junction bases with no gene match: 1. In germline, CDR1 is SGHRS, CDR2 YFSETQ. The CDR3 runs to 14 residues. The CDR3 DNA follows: TGCGCCAGCAGCTTGGAGGGACAGGGAAACATTCAGTACTTC. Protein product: CASSLEGQGNIQYF.

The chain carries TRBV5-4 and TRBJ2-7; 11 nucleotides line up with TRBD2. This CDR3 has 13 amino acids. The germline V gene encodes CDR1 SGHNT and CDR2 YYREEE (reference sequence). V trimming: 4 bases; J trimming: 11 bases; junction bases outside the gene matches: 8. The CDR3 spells CASSAGLAAGEYF. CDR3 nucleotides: TGTGCCAGCAGCGCGGGACTAGCGGCGGGCGAGTACTTC.

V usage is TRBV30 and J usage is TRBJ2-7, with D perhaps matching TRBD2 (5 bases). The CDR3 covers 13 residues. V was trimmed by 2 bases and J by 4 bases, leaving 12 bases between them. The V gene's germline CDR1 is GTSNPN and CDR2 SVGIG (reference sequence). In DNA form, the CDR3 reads TGTGCCTGGAGTCGGGGTCTAACATACGAGCAGTACTTC. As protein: CAWSRGLTYEQYF.

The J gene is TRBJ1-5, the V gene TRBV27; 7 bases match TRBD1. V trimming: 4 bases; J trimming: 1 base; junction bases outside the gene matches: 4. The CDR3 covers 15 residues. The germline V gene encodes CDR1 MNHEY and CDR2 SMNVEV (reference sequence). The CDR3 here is CASSSEGASNQPQHF. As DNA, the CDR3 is TGTGCCAGCAGTTCGGAGGGGGCCAGCAATCAGCCCCAGCATTTT.

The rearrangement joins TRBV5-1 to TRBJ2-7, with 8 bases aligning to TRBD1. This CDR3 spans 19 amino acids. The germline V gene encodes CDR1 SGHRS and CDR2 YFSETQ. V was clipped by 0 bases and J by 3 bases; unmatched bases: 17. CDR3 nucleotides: TGCGCCAGCAGCTTGGGGGGAACAGCACCAGGGGGCATGGGCTACGAGCAGTACTTC. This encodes CASSLGGTAPGGMGYEQYF. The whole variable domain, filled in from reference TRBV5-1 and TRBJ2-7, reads KAGVTQTPRYLIKTRGQQVTLSCSPISGHRSVSWYQQTPGQGLQFLFEYFSETQRNKGNFPGRFSGRQFSNSRSEMNVSTLELGDSALYLCASSLGGTAPGGMGYEQYFGPGTRLTVT.

CDR3: CASSSDRGRYTNEQFF. The CDR3 region has the DNA TGTGCCAGCAGCTCCGATAGGGGGAGATATACCAATGAGCAGTTCTTC. This chain connects TRBV5-6 to TRBJ2-1, with D possibly TRBD1 on 6 matching bases. The ends were cut back, 3 bases at V and 6 bases at J, with 19 bases in the middle. The V gene's germline CDR1 is SGHDT and CDR2 YYEEEE. This CDR3 has 16 amino acids. Combining the CDR3 with reference TRBV5-6 and TRBJ2-1 gives the whole variable domain DAGVTQSPTHLIKTRGQQVTLRCSPKSGHDTVSWYQQALGQGPQFIFQYYEEEERQRGNFPDRFSGHQFPNYSSELNVNALLLGDSALYLCASSSDRGRYTNEQFFGPGTRLTVL.

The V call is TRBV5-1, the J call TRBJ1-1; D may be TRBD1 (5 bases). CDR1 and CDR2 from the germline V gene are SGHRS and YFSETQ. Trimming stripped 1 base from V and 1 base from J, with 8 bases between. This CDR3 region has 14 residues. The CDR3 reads CASSLRQSNTEAFF. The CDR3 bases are TGCGCCAGCAGCTTGCGACAGTCGAACACTGAAGCTTTCTTT. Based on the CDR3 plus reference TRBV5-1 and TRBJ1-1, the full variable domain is KAGVTQTPRYLIKTRGQQVTLSCSPISGHRSVSWYQQTPGQGLQFLFEYFSETQRNKGNFPGRFSGRQFSNSRSEMNVSTLELGDSALYLCASSLRQSNTEAFFGQGTRLTVV.

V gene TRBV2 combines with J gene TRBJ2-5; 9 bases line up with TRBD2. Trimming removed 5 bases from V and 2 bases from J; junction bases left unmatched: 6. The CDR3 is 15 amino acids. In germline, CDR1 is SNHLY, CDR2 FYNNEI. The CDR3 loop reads CASSQELAGQETQYF. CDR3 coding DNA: TGTGCCAGCAGTCAAGAACTAGCGGGTCAAGAGACCCAGTACTTC.

CDR3 sequence (DNA): TGTGCCAGCAGCCCCTTCCAAGAGACCCAGTACTTC. Its translation is CASSPFQETQYF. The rearrangement joins TRBV7-2 to TRBJ2-5; D unresolved. This CDR3 region has 12 residues. V shed 5 bases and J shed 1 base, with 5 bases lying between them. Germline CDR1 and CDR2: SGHTA and FQGNSA.

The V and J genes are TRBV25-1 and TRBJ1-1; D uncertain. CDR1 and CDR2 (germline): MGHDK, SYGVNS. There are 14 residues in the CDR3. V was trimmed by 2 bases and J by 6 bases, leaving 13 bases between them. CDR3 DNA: TGTGCCAGCAGTGAAACGGGTCTAAACCCTGAAGCTTTCTTT. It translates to CASSETGLNPEAFF.

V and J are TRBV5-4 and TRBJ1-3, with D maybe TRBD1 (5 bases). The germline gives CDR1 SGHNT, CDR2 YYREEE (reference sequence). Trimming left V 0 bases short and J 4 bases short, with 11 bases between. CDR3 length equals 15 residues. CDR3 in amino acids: CASSLGRESGNTIYF. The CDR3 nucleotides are TGTGCCAGCAGCTTGGGCAGGGAATCCGGAAACACCATATATTTT.

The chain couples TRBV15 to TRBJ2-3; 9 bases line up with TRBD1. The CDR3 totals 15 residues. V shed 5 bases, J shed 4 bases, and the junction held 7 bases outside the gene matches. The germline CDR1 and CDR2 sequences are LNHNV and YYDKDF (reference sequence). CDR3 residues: CATSGRDRAADTQYF. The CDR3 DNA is TGTGCCACCAGCGGCCGGGACAGGGCGGCAGATACGCAGTATTTT.

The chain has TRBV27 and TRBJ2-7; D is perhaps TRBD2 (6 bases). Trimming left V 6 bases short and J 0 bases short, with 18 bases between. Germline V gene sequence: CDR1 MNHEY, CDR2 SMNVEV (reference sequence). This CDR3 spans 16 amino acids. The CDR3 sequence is CASSPNWRDSSYEQYF. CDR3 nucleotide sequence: TGTGCCAGCAGCCCAAATTGGAGGGATAGCTCCTACGAGCAGTACTTC.

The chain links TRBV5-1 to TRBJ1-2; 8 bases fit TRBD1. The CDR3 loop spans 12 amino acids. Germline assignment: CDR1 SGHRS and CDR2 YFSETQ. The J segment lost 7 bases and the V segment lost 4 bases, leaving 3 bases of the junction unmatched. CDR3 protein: CASSTDRGGYTF. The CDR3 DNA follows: TGCGCCAGCAGCACAGACAGGGGTGGCTACACCTTC.

The CDR3 DNA reads TGTGCCAGCAGTTACTCGAGTGCAGGCCCCAACTATGGCTACACCTTC. Its translation: CASSYSSAGPNYGYTF. The chain has TRBV6-5 and TRBJ1-2; no clear D gene. V shed 0 bases and J shed 2 bases, with 13 bases lying between them. Germline CDR1 and CDR2: MNHEY and SVGAGI. The length of the CDR3 is 16 residues.

The CDR3 DNA is TGTGCCAGCAGCTTAGGGGCGTACGAGCAGTACTTC. It specifies CASSLGAYEQYF. The chain joins TRBV11-2 to TRBJ2-7; no clear D. V was trimmed by 1 base and J by 4 bases, leaving 5 bases between them. The CDR3 runs 12 residues. CDR1 is SGHAT and CDR2 is FQNNGV in the germline V gene.

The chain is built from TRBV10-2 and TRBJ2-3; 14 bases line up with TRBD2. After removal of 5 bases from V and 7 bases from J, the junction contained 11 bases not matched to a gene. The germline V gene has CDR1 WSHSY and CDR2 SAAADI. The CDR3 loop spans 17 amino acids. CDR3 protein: CASSTGTSGSLDHTQYF. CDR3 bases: TGCGCCAGCAGTACCGGGACTAGCGGGAGCCTCGACCATACGCAGTATTTT.

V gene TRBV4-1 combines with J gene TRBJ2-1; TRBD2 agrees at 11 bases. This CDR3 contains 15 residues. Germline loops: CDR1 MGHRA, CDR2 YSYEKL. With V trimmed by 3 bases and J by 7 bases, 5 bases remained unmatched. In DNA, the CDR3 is TGCGCCAGCAGCCATACTAGCGGGAGATATAATGAGCAGTTCTTC. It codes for CASSHTSGRYNEQFF.

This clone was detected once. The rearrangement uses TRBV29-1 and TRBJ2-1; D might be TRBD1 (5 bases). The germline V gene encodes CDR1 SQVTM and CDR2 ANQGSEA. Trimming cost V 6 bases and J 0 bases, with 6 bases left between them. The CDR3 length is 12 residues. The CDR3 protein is CSVRVSYNEQFF. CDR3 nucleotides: TGCAGCGTCAGGGTCTCCTACAATGAGCAGTTCTTC.

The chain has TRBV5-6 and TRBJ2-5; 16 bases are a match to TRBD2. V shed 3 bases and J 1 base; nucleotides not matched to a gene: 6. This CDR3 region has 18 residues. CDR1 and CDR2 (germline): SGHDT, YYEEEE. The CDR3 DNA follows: TGTGCCAGCAGCTCACCGGGACTAGCGGGGGGGCTCCAAGAGACCCAGTACTTC. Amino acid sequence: CASSSPGLAGGLQETQYF. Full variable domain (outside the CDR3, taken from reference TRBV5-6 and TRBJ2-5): DAGVTQSPTHLIKTRGQQVTLRCSPKSGHDTVSWYQQALGQGPQFIFQYYEEEERQRGNFPDRFSGHQFPNYSSELNVNALLLGDSALYLCASSSPGLAGGLQETQYFGPGTRLLVL.

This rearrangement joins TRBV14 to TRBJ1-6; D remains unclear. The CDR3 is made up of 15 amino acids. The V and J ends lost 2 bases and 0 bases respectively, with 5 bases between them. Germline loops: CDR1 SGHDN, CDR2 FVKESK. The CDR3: CASSQLSSYNSPLHF. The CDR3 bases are TGTGCCAGCAGCCAACTAAGCTCCTATAATTCACCCCTCCACTTT. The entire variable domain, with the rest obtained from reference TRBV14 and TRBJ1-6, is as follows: EAGVTQFPSHSVIEKGQTVTLRCDPISGHDNLYWYRRVMGKEIKFLLHFVKESKQDESGMPNNRFLAERTGGTYSTLKVQPAELEDSGVYFCASSQLSSYNSPLHFGNGTRLTVT.

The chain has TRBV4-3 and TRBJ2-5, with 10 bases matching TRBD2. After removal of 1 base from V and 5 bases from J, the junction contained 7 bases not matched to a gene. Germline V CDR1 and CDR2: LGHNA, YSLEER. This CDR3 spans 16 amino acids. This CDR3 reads CASSQVLQRGGETQYF. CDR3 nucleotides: TGCGCCAGCAGCCAAGTGCTGCAGCGGGGGGGTGAGACCCAGTACTTC.

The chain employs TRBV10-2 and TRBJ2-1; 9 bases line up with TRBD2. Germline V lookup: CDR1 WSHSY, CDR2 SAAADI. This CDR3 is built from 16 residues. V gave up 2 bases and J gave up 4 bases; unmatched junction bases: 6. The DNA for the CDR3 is TGCGCCAGCAGTGAGGCAACTAGCGGGCCTTACAATGAGCAGTTCTTC. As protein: CASSEATSGPYNEQFF.

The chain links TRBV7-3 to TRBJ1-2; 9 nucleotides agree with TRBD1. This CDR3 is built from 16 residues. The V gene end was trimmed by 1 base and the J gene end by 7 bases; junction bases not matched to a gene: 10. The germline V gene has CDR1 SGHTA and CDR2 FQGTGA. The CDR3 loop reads CASSLRDRVFYGGYTF. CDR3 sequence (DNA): TGTGCCAGCAGCTTAAGGGACAGGGTATTTTATGGTGGCTACACCTTC.